A selection of T cell receptor beta chains follows, all from one sample in a study of blood T cell repertoires in COVID-19. Sequencing used immunoSEQ multiplex PCR; TCRdb keeps in-frame clones, though not all of them. Of roughly 85,000 clones in the sample, more than 80% are singletons; the top ten hold 25% to 30%. Sequenced: peripheral blood. The receptors come from a man between 45 and 60 years old with active or convalescent COVID-19. Both conserved end residues are part of each CDR3. The D gene is left open where the match is weak.

d_call: .
v_call: TRBV7-8
j_call: TRBJ2-2
cdr3_aa: CASSLAGDTGELFF

d_call: .
v_call: TRBV3-1/TRBV3-2
j_call: TRBJ1-2
cdr3_aa: CASSLKGVDYGYTF

d_call: TRBD2
v_call: TRBV9
j_call: TRBJ2-3
cdr3_aa: CASSPPSLAGGLADTQYF

d_call: .
v_call: TRBV30
j_call: TRBJ1-3
cdr3_aa: CAWSVGGALSGNTIYF

d_call: TRBD2
v_call: TRBV5-1
j_call: TRBJ2-5
cdr3_aa: CASSFPPSSGGARSWEETQYF

d_call: .
v_call: TRBV11-1
j_call: TRBJ2-3
cdr3_aa: CASSFRQVDDTQYF

d_call: .
v_call: TRBV27
j_call: TRBJ2-7
cdr3_aa: CASSRKPQGRSYEQYF

d_call: .
v_call: TRBV9
j_call: TRBJ1-2
cdr3_aa: CASSGEGGDNYGYTF

d_call: .
v_call: TRBV27
j_call: TRBJ1-1
cdr3_aa: CASSLLVNTEAFF

d_call: .
v_call: TRBV19
j_call: TRBJ2-7
cdr3_aa: CASTSRAEEGRAQYF

d_call: TRBD1
v_call: TRBV2
j_call: TRBJ1-5
cdr3_aa: CASTGQGWQPQHF

d_call: .
v_call: TRBV19
j_call: TRBJ1-2
cdr3_aa: CASSTTGTRYPYGYTF

d_call: TRBD2
v_call: TRBV10-3
j_call: TRBJ2-2
cdr3_aa: CATRGTSGVSNTGELFF

d_call: TRBD2
v_call: TRBV7-2
j_call: TRBJ2-2
cdr3_aa: CASSYLAGRASGELFF

d_call: TRBD1
v_call: TRBV30
j_call: TRBJ2-7
cdr3_aa: CAWSIAGTGGGEQYF

d_call: .
v_call: TRBV4-2
j_call: TRBJ2-3
cdr3_aa: CASSRTGGGGTDTQYF

d_call: .
v_call: TRBV6-5
j_call: TRBJ1-1
cdr3_aa: CASRVTPMNTEAFF

d_call: .
v_call: TRBV27
j_call: TRBJ1-1
cdr3_aa: CASSLIGWQEEAFF

d_call: TRBD1
v_call: TRBV5-1
j_call: TRBJ1-5
cdr3_aa: CASSLGPTGGSQPQHF

d_call: .
v_call: TRBV19
j_call: TRBJ1-5
cdr3_aa: CASNPGWSNQPQHF

d_call: .
v_call: TRBV6-5
j_call: TRBJ2-2
cdr3_aa: CASIRRANTGELFF

d_call: TRBD2
v_call: TRBV9
j_call: TRBJ2-3
cdr3_aa: CASSARTGGSFTDTQYF

d_call: .
v_call: TRBV5-4
j_call: TRBJ2-3
cdr3_aa: CASSLAAEADTQYF

d_call: TRBD1
v_call: TRBV27
j_call: TRBJ1-4
cdr3_aa: CASSVDRGHEKLFF

d_call: .
v_call: TRBV7-9
j_call: TRBJ2-2
cdr3_aa: CASSLAQLADTGELFF

d_call: TRBD1
v_call: TRBV5-5
j_call: TRBJ2-7
cdr3_aa: CASSRVGTGGSEQYF

d_call: .
v_call: TRBV6-5
j_call: TRBJ1-1
cdr3_aa: CASSYSMRPAFF

d_call: .
v_call: TRBV7-9
j_call: TRBJ1-2
cdr3_aa: CASSAITGSYGYTF

d_call: TRBD2
v_call: TRBV7-2
j_call: TRBJ2-1
cdr3_aa: CASSLVASGSGYNEQFF

d_call: TRBD1
v_call: TRBV19
j_call: TRBJ2-5
cdr3_aa: CASSTTTGVRDETQYF

d_call: .
v_call: TRBV2
j_call: TRBJ2-1
cdr3_aa: CASSFNNEQFF

d_call: TRBD1
v_call: TRBV19
j_call: TRBJ1-1
cdr3_aa: CASSIQGARMNTEAFF

d_call: TRBD1
v_call: TRBV6-5
j_call: TRBJ2-5
cdr3_aa: CASSYGQVQETQYF

d_call: .
v_call: TRBV30
j_call: TRBJ2-1
cdr3_aa: CAWREGTWNEQFF

d_call: .
v_call: TRBV12-5
j_call: TRBJ1-1
cdr3_aa: CASGLRQNTEAFF

d_call: .
v_call: TRBV18
j_call: TRBJ1-3
cdr3_aa: CASYPGVTGNTIYF

d_call: .
v_call: TRBV6-5
j_call: TRBJ1-1
cdr3_aa: CASTETLNTEAFF

d_call: .
v_call: TRBV29-1
j_call: TRBJ1-1
cdr3_aa: CSVDLGSGTEAFF

d_call: .
v_call: TRBV6-5
j_call: TRBJ2-7
cdr3_aa: CASSYGRGGEQYF